These T cell receptor beta chains were read from a single sample in a study of early T cells in non-severe SARS-CoV-2 infection. TCRdb called the 5' RACE reads again in MiXCR, with one record for every CDR3 protein. The sample has 43,000 or so distinct CDR3 sequences; roughly 7.3% are singletons. Material for sequencing was whole blood. The receptors derive from an adult who was a healthcare worker with PCR-confirmed SARS-CoV-2 infection or an uninfected control (not recorded which). Both conserved end residues are trimmed from each CDR3.

v_call cdr3_aa
TRBV6-1 ASSPWESAEQF
TRBV5-6 ASSRRDRYYEQY
TRBV28 ASSPGVDTQY
TRBV11-2 ASSSWGAPKGDTQY
TRBV20-1 SAGLYEQY
TRBV5-1 ASSLPNSGGAEQF
TRBV20-1 SASGPWGQSSYEQY
TRBV7-2 ASSFAGTRYTDTQY
TRBV5-5 ASSLDSWASGELF
TRBV5-6 ASSLFSTSFTEAF
TRBV6-5 ASRDYQETQY
TRBV5-1 ASSFSGPETQY
TRBV24-1 ATSSTSGGAYEQY
TRBV11-3 ASSSPGPGREQF
TRBV6-5 ASTLSGSEY
TRBV7-2 ASSLANIRYGYT
TRBV24-1 ATSDSRVLHDTQY
TRBV5-4 VSSSKDGSTDTQY
TRBV28 ASNTPQGGSYNEQF
TRBV10-3 AISPLYASQPQH